This TCR beta chain appears in the sequencing data of a study of vaccination and CD4 T cells after COVID-19. The wider study: Stimulation used overlapping spike peptides from SARS-CoV-2, HCoV-NL63, HCoV-OC43 and HCoV-229E.

Notes on this clonotype: Its antigen remains unknown.

Germline CDR1 and CDR2: DFQATT and SNEGSKA (reference sequence). V shed 5 bases, J shed 0 bases, and the junction held 6 bases outside the gene matches. The CDR3 loop spans 14 amino acids. Treatment: roughly 10-day PBMC culture with coronavirus spike peptide pools or control peptides (ViraFEST assay). One should note that the unexposed donor's CD4+ T cells were collected before the COVID-19 pandemic (2011-2018). Culture of under 2.5 million PBMCs per well took place with about 9 IU/ml IL-2 and 10 ug/ml peptide pools. The researchers probed unexposed-donor CD4+ T cells with SARS-CoV-2 S/N and four cold-coronavirus spikes, cells permitting. At the Johns Hopkins FTIC core, DNA taken from cultured CD4+ T cells was sequenced by way of the Oncomine TCR Beta short-read assay. TCRdb passed the PCR reads through MiXCR, listing each CDR3 protein once. Of roughly 8,000 distinct CDR3 sequences in the sample, 35% to 55% were seen once.

Sequencing was carried out using CD4+ T cells from blood, cultured in vitro. This chain links TRBV20-1 with TRBJ2-5, with TRBD2 matching over 7 bases. This TCR came from a human donor in good health. The CDR3 sequence: CSAPYSGYQETQYF. CDR3 bases: TGCAGTGCTCCTTATAGCGGGTACCAAGAGACCCAGTACTTC.